This section outlines one T cell receptor (beta chain) sequence together with its context. The target antigen is unknown. PCR primers comprised 60 Vbeta and 13 Jbeta primers. Measured with immunoSEQ multiplex PCR; TCRdb has only the in-frame clones, and not every one. This sample yields 100,000 to 150,000 clones, of which 72% are seen a single time; approximately 3.8% belongs to the top ten. The data stem from a study of cytomegalovirus exposure and HLA in healthy donors. Whole-study findings and limits: Cytomegalovirus-associated status was assigned to more than 150 TCR beta chains. Links to common viral pathogens appeared, in a later analysis, for several of the most significant clusters. Looking again later, the authors saw that most CMV-associated TCR beta chains seemed HLA-restricted.

The J segment lost 4 bases and the V segment lost 5 bases, leaving 3 bases of the junction unmatched. Germline CDR1 reads LNHDA; CDR2 reads SQIVND (reference sequence). The CDR3 runs 14 residues. The sequenced material came from PBMCs. The V call is TRBV19, the J call TRBJ2-1; TRBD1 matches 9 bases. This TCR was recovered from a man aged 25-45 years in good health and CMV-seronegative. Written as DNA, the CDR3 is TGTGCCAGTAGTTGGGGACAGGGATACAATGAGCAGTTCTTC. This encodes CASSWGQGYNEQFF.